Below are 25 T cell receptor beta chains sequenced from a single sample in a study of blood T cells in healthy people across ages. A sample-barcoded 5' primer and a J-beta primer mix were used in a second PCR of roughly 7 to 11 cycles. MiXCR, run by TCRdb on the 5' RACE reads, gives a single entry per CDR3 protein. The sample lists 600,000 to 1,000,000 distinct CDR3 sequences; about three fifths were seen once. Sequenced sample: blood. The receptor set was obtained from a man aged 25 to 40 in good health.

The chain recombines TRBV6-5 with TRBJ2-3, with D tentatively TRBD1 or TRBD2 (5 bases each). This CDR3 is 14 amino acids long. V was clipped by 0 bases and J by 8 bases, with 12 bases between them. The germline CDR1 and CDR2 sequences are MNHEY and SVGAGI. DNA for the CDR3: TGTGCCAGCAGTTACTCGACTGGGGACGGTACGCAGTATTTT. It encodes CASSYSTGDGTQYF.

The chain is built from TRBV20-1 and TRBJ1-5; TRBD1 might be the D (5 bases). The CDR3 is 13 amino acids. Germline CDR1 DFQATT, CDR2 SNEGSKA (reference sequence). Trimming removed 3 bases from V and 5 bases from J, with 11 bases in between. CDR3 sequence: CSASRGGDQPQHF. CDR3 sequence (DNA): TGCAGTGCTAGCAGAGGAGGGGATCAGCCCCAGCATTTT.

V gene TRBV10-3 combines with J gene TRBJ2-2; 7 bases fit TRBD1. V dropped 10 bases and J dropped 3; count of bases not matched to a gene: 5. Germline V lookup: CDR1 ENHRY, CDR2 SYGVKD. The CDR3 consists of 13 residues. The CDR3: CATTDRDTGELFF. In nucleotides, the CDR3 is TGTGCCACTACAGACAGGGACACCGGGGAGCTGTTTTTT.

The J gene is TRBJ1-5, the V gene TRBV13, with D tentatively TRBD1 (6 bases). From germline, CDR1 is PRHDT and CDR2 FYEKMQ (reference sequence). CDR3 length equals 17 residues. V was clipped by 7 bases and J by 5 bases, with 24 bases between them. As DNA, the CDR3 is TGTGCCAGCACCACTCCCAGGCGGGGGACAAATCATCAGCCCCAGCATTTT. This translates into CASTTPRRGTNHQPQHF.

The gene calls are TRBV27 and TRBJ2-1; 10 bases line up with TRBD2. The CDR3 is 16 residues long. V shed 5 bases and J 6 bases; nucleotides not matched to a gene: 10. In germline, CDR1 is MNHEY, CDR2 SMNVEV (reference sequence). CDR3 in amino acids: CASSHGTSVAPNEQFF. For the CDR3, the DNA is TGTGCCAGCAGTCATGGGACTAGCGTAGCCCCCAATGAGCAGTTCTTC.

The rearrangement links TRBV12-3 or TRBV12-4 to TRBJ2-5, with 9 bases matching TRBD2. The trim removed 7 bases at V and 11 bases at J, leaving 14 bases unmatched. This CDR3 contains 14 residues. Written as DNA, the CDR3 is TGTGCCAGCACCGCCGGGACTAGCTTACGGGAGCAGTACTTC. This codes for CASTAGTSLREQYF.

The J gene is TRBJ2-7, the V gene TRBV5-5, with 9 bases aligning to TRBD2. Germline trimming cut 0 bases from V and 3 bases from J; bases unmatched to any gene: 7. Germline V gives CDR1 SGHKS, CDR2 YYEKEE (reference sequence). This CDR3 has 16 residues. The CDR3 is CASSLEAGGVIYEQYF. The CDR3 DNA sequence: TGTGCCAGCAGCTTGGAAGCGGGGGGCGTCATCTACGAGCAGTACTTC.

The chain has TRBV12-3 or TRBV12-4 and TRBJ2-5, with TRBD2 matching 8 bases. V lost 8 bases, J lost 5 bases, and 10 bases stayed unmatched. The CDR3 has 14 residues. CDR3 DNA: TGTGCCAGCCGAAGGAGCGGGAGTAGGGAGACCCAGTACTTC. Its protein is CASRRSGSRETQYF.

The V call is TRBV28, the J call TRBJ2-1; 9 bases map to TRBD2. Germline CDR1 reads MDHEN; CDR2 reads SYDVKM. CDR3 length equals 17 residues. Unmatched junction bases numbered 15, after V lost 3 bases and J lost 9 bases. This chain's CDR3 is CASSFAPWREGRSEQFF. In DNA, the CDR3 is TGTGCCAGCAGTTTCGCCCCGTGGCGGGAGGGCCGGAGTGAGCAGTTCTTC. Together with reference TRBV28 and TRBJ2-1, the CDR3 gives the full variable domain: DVKVTQSSRYLVKRTGEKVFLECVQDMDHENMFWYRQDPGLGLRLIYFSYDVKMKEKGDIPEGYSVSREKKERFSLILESASTNQTSMYLCASSFAPWREGRSEQFFGPGTRLTVL.

The chain joins TRBV5-1 to TRBJ1-2, with D perhaps TRBD1 (5 bases). CDR1 is SGHRS and CDR2 is YFSETQ in the germline V gene. The CDR3 is 15 residues long. Deletions cut 4 bases from V and 4 bases from J, with 17 bases between. CDR3 sequence: CASSGAGGGGYGYTF. CDR3 nucleotide sequence: TGCGCCAGCAGCGGGGCTGGGGGTGGAGGCTATGGCTACACCTTC.

This chain links TRBV9 with TRBJ2-5, with D possibly matching TRBD1 (6 bases). CDR1 and CDR2 (germline): SGDLS, YYNGEE. The V end was cut by 0 bases, the J end by 7 bases, with 7 bases between. The CDR3 is made up of 12 amino acids. This chain's CDR3 is CASSVGGGTQYF. The CDR3 region has the DNA TGTGCCAGCAGCGTAGGAGGGGGGACCCAGTACTTC.

The rearrangement links TRBV7-9 to TRBJ2-1; the D is unclear. This CDR3 comprises 16 residues. The germline gives CDR1 SEHNR, CDR2 FQNEAQ (reference sequence). V lost 5 bases to trimming and J lost 4 bases, with 18 bases between them. CDR3 bases: TGTGCCAGCAGCCCCACCTCGGCGGCTATTTACAATGAGCAGTTCTTC. It encodes CASSPTSAAIYNEQFF.

CDR3 in amino acids: CSTSKGLAGSTDTQYF. The CDR3 DNA follows: TGCAGCACCTCGAAGGGGCTAGCGGGTAGCACAGATACGCAGTATTTT. The gene calls are TRBV29-1 and TRBJ2-3; 8 positions match TRBD2. CDR3 length: 16 amino acids. Germline lookup yields CDR1 SQVTM and CDR2 ANQGSEA. J gave up 0 bases and V 8 bases, and 13 bases lay outside the gene matches.

The rearrangement links TRBV29-1 to TRBJ1-2; 10 bases are a match to TRBD1. CDR1 SQVTM and CDR2 ANQGSEA come from the germline V gene. This CDR3 spans 15 amino acids. Losses at the gene ends were 4 bases for V and 8 bases for J; bases not matched to a gene: 13. The CDR3 coding sequence is TGCAGCGTTGCGGTCTCCGGGACAGGGGCACGGGGCTACACCTTC. Amino acids: CSVAVSGTGARGYTF.

This clonotype came up a few times. J is TRBJ2-3 and V is TRBV7-2; tentative D call: TRBD1 (6 bases). The ends were cut back, 1 base at V and 9 bases at J, with 17 bases in the middle. The CDR3 sequence is 15 residues long. Germline V gene data show CDR1 as SGHTA and CDR2 as FQGNSA. Here the CDR3 reads CASSLEGTPSSTQYF. The CDR3 coding sequence is TGTGCCAGCAGCTTAGAAGGGACACCATCCAGCACGCAGTATTTT.

The chain has TRBV7-2 and TRBJ2-1, with D possibly being TRBD2 (6 bases). This CDR3 spans 14 amino acids. Trimming removed 5 bases from V and 6 bases from J, with 14 bases in between. The germline V gene encodes CDR1 SGHTA and CDR2 FQGNSA. The CDR3: CASSPGGTPNEQFF. The CDR3 DNA reads as TGTGCCAGCAGCCCCGGAGGGACCCCCAATGAGCAGTTCTTC.

The rearrangement uses TRBV20-1 and TRBJ2-7; 7 positions match TRBD2. Looked up from germline, CDR1 is DFQATT and CDR2 is SNEGSKA (reference sequence). The CDR3 runs to 12 residues. This CDR3 is CSIPGLHDEQYF. The CDR3 DNA follows: TGCAGCATACCGGGACTACACGACGAGCAGTACTTC.

Concerning this clonotype: The junction differs from germline at one of its ends, possibly a read error. This chain links TRBV20-1 with TRBJ2-1; 10 bases map to TRBD2. The CDR3 spans 16 residues. CDR1 is DFQATT and CDR2 is SNEGSKA in the germline V gene (reference sequence). CDR3 loop: CGARGGRLAGSNKQFF. In DNA form, the CDR3 reads TGCGGTGCTAGAGGGGGGAGACTAGCGGGTAGCAATAAGCAGTTCTTC.

V is TRBV15 and J is TRBJ2-7; the D gene is possibly TRBD1 (6 bases). V was shortened by 1 base and J by 7 bases, with 20 bases between the two germline ends. The CDR3 runs 16 residues. Germline lookup yields CDR1 LNHNV and CDR2 YYDKDF (reference sequence). The CDR3 nucleotides read TGTGCCACCAGCAGAGTAGGCCCCAACAGGGACAATGAGCAGTACTTC. Protein: CATSRVGPNRDNEQYF.

The rearrangement links TRBV27 to TRBJ2-5; TRBD1 matches at 8 bases. The CDR3 loop spans 15 amino acids. J lost 2 bases, V lost 6 bases, and 8 bases had no gene match. Germline V gene data show CDR1 as MNHEY and CDR2 as SMNVEV (reference sequence). This chain's CDR3 is CASRNFGQGQETQYF. CDR3 nucleotide sequence: TGTGCCAGCAGGAACTTCGGACAGGGACAAGAGACCCAGTACTTC.

The chain carries TRBV3-1 and TRBJ2-5; unclear D gene. Looked up from germline, CDR1 is LGHDT and CDR2 is YNNKEL (reference sequence). The germline V and J ends were trimmed by 0 bases and 0 bases, with 5 bases remaining between them. The CDR3 covers 14 residues. The DNA of the CDR3 is TGTGCCAGCAGCCAAGATCGCGACCAAGAGACCCAGTACTTC. This codes for CASSQDRDQETQYF.

This chain joins TRBV7-8 and TRBJ2-3; no definite D call. Per the germline V gene, CDR1 is SGHVS and CDR2 is FQNEAQ. This CDR3 comprises 13 residues. Trimming removed 5 bases from V and 5 bases from J, with 11 bases in between. The CDR3 reads CASSPNDRDTQYF. As DNA, the CDR3 is TGTGCCAGCAGCCCCAATGACCGAGATACGCAGTATTTT.

The genes are TRBV7-2 and TRBJ1-2; D perhaps matches TRBD1 (5 bases). Trimming pared 2 bases from V and 7 bases from J, leaving 17 bases between. Germline-derived CDR1 and CDR2 are SGHTA and FQGNSA. The CDR3 runs 15 residues. CDR3 amino acids: CASSLKAVRDSGYTF. CDR3 in DNA: TGTGCCAGCAGCTTAAAAGCAGTGAGGGACTCTGGCTACACCTTC.

This chain uses TRBV6-1 with TRBJ2-3, with D hard to call. From germline, CDR1 is MNHNS and CDR2 SASEGT. Trimming stripped 7 bases from V and 2 bases from J, with 13 bases between. There are 14 residues in the CDR3. The CDR3 spells CASNAAFYTDTQYF. CDR3 coding DNA: TGTGCCAGCAATGCAGCCTTTTACACAGATACGCAGTATTTT.

V is TRBV10-3 and J is TRBJ2-5; TRBD1 matches 9 bases. The junction had 9 bases not matched to a gene; V was cut back by 8 bases and J by 5 bases. The CDR3 is made up of 14 amino acids. Germline V gives CDR1 ENHRY, CDR2 SYGVKD. CDR3 residues: CAIAPGTGTETQYF. The DNA of the CDR3 is TGTGCCATCGCCCCCGGGACAGGGACGGAGACCCAGTACTTC.